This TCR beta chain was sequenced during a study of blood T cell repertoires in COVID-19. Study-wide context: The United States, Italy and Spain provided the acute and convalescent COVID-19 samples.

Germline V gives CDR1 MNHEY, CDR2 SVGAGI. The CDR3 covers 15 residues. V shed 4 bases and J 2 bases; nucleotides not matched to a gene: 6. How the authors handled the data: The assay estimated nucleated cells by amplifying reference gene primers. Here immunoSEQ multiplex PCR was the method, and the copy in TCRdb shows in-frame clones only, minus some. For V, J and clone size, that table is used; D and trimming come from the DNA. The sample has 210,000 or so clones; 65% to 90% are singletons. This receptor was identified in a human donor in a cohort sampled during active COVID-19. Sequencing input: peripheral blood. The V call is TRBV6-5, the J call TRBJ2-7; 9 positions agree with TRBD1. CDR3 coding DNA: TGTGCCAGCAGTTCACCGGGACAGGGCGCCTACGAGCAGTACTTC. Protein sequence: CASSSPGQGAYEQYF.